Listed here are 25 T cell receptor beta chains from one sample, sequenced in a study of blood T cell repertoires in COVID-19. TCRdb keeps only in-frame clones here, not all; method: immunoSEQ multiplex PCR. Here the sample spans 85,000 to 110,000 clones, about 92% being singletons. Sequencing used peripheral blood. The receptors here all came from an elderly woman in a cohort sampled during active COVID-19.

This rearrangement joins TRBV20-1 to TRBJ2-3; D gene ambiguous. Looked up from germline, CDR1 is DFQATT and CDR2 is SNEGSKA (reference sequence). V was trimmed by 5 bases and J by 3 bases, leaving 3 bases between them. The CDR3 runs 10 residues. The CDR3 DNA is TGCAGTGCTTCGACAGATACGCAGTATTTT. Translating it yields CSASTDTQYF.

CDR3 sequence: CASSLDQIYGYTF. DNA of the CDR3: TGCGCCAGCAGCTTGGACCAGATCTATGGCTACACCTTC. The chain has TRBV5-1 and TRBJ1-2; D is unclear. V lost 0 bases to trimming and J lost 4 bases, with 7 bases between them. CDR1 and CDR2 (germline): SGHRS, YFSETQ. The CDR3 runs to 13 residues. The full variable domain, rest sourced from reference TRBV5-1 and TRBJ1-2, is KAGVTQTPRYLIKTRGQQVTLSCSPISGHRSVSWYQQTPGQGLQFLFEYFSETQRNKGNFPGRFSGRQFSNSRSEMNVSTLELGDSALYLCASSLDQIYGYTFGSGTRLTVV.

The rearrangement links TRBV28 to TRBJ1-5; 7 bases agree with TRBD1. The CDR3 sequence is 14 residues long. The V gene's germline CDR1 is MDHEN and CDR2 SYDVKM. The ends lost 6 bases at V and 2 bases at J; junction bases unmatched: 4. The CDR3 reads CASRRQGGNQPQHF. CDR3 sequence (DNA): TGTGCCAGCAGACGACAGGGTGGCAATCAGCCCCAGCATTTT.

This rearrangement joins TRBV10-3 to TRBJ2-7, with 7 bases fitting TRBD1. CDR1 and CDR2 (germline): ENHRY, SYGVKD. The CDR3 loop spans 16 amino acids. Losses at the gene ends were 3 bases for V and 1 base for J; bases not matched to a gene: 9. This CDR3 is CAISDRTGADSYEQYF. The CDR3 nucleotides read TGTGCCATCAGTGATCGAACAGGGGCGGATTCCTACGAGCAGTACTTC.

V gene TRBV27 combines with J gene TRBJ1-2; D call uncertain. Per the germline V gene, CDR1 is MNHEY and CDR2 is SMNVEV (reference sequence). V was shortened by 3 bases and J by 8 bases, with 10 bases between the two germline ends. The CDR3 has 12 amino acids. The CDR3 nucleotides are TGTGCCAGCAGTTTCCCGGGGAGCGGCTACACCTTC. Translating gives CASSFPGSGYTF.

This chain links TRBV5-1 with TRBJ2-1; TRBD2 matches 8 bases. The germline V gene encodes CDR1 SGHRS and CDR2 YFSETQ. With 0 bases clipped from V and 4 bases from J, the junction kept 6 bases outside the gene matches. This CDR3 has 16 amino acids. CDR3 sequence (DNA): TGCGCCAGCAGCTTGGCCCTCTCGGGGGGGTACAATGAGCAGTTCTTC. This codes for CASSLALSGGYNEQFF.

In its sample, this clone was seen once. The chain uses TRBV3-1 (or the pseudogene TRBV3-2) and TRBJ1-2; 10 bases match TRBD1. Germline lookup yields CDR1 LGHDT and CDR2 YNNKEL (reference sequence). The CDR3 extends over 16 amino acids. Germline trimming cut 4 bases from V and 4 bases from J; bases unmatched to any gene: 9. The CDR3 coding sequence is TGTGCCAGCAGCCGAATTGGACAGGGGGGCGGCTATGGCTACACCTTC. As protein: CASSRIGQGGGYGYTF.

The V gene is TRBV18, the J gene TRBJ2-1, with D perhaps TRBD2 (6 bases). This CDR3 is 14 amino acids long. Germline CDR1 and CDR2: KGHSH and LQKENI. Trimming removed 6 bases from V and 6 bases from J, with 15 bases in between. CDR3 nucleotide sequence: TGTGCCAGCTCGTCCCCGCGGGACGGCAATGAGCAGTTCTTC. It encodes CASSSPRDGNEQFF.

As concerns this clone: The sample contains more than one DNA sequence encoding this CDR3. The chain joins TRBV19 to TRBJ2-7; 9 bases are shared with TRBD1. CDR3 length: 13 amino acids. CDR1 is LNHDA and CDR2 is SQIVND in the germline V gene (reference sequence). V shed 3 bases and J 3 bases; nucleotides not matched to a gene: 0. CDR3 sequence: CASSMDRGYEQYF. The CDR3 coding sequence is TGTGCCAGTAGTATGGACAGGGGCTACGAGCAGTACTTC.

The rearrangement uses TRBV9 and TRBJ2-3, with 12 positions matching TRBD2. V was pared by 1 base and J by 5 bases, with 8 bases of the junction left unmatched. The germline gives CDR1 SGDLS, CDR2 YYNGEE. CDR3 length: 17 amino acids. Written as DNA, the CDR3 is TGTGCCAGCAGCGTACGGACTAGCGGGACTTCTAGAGATACGCAGTATTTT. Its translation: CASSVRTSGTSRDTQYF. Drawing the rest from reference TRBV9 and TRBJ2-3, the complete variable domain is DSGVTQTPKHLITATGQRVTLRCSPRSGDLSVYWYQQSLDQGLQFLIQYYNGEERAKGNILERFSAQQFPDLHSELNLSSLELGDSALYFCASSVRTSGTSRDTQYFGPGTRLTVL.

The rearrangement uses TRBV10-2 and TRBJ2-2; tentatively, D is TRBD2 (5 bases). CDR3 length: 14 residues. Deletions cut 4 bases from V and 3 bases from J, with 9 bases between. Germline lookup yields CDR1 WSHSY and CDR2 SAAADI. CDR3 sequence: CASSADSHTGELFF. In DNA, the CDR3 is TGCGCCAGCAGTGCGGACTCGCACACCGGGGAGCTGTTTTTT.

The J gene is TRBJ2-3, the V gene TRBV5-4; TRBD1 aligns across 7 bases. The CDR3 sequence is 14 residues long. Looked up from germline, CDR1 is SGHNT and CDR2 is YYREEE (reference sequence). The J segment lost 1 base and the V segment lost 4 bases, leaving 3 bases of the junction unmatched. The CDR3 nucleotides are TGTGCCAGCAGCCGGGACAGAGGCACAGATACGCAGTATTTT. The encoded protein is CASSRDRGTDTQYF.

CDR3 amino acids: CAWSAWDRGRYTIYF. The CDR3 DNA is TGTGCCTGGAGTGCCTGGGACAGGGGGAGATACACCATATATTTT. J is TRBJ1-3 and V is TRBV30; 11 bases fit TRBD1. The germline V gene encodes CDR1 GTSNPN and CDR2 SVGIG (reference sequence). J lost 8 bases, V lost 1 base, and 7 bases had no gene match. The CDR3 covers 15 residues.

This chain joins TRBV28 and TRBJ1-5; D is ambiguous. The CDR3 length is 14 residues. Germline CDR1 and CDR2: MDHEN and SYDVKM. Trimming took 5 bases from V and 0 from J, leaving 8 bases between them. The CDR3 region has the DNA TGTGCCAGCAGTCTGCTATCTAGCAATCAGCCCCAGCATTTT. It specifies CASSLLSSNQPQHF.

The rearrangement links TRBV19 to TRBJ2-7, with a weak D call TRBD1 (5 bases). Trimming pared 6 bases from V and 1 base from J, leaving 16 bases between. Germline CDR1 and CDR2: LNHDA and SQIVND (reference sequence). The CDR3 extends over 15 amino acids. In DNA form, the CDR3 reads TGTGCCAGTAGCCTTTACAGGTCTCCTTCCTACGAGCAGTACTTC. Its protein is CASSLYRSPSYEQYF.

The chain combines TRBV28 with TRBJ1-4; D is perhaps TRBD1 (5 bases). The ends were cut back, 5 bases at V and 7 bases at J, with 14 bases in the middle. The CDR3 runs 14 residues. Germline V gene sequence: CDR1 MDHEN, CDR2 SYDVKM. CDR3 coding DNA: TGTGCCAGCAGTCTTGCGGGGGGGAGTGAAAAACTGTTTTTT. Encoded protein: CASSLAGGSEKLFF.

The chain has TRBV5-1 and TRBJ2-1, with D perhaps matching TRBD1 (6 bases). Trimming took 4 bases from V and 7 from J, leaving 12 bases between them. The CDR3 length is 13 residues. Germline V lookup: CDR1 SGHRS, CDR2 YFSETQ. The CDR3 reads CASSVPGENEQFF. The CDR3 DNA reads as TGCGCCAGCAGCGTTCCAGGGGAGAATGAGCAGTTCTTC. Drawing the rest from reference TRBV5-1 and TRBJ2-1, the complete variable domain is KAGVTQTPRYLIKTRGQQVTLSCSPISGHRSVSWYQQTPGQGLQFLFEYFSETQRNKGNFPGRFSGRQFSNSRSEMNVSTLELGDSALYLCASSVPGENEQFFGPGTRLTVL.

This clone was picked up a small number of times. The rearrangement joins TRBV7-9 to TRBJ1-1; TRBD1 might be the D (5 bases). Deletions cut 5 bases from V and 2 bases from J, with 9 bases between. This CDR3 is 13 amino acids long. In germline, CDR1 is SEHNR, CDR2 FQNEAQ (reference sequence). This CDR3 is CASSPRDNTEAFF. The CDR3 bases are TGTGCCAGCAGCCCCAGGGATAACACTGAAGCTTTCTTT.

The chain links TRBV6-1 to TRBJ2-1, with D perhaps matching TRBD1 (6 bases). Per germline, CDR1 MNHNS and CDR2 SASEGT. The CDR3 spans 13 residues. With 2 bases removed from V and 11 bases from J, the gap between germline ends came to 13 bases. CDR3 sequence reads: CASSEKGDTQQFF. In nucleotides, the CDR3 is TGTGCCAGCAGTGAAAAAGGGGACACCCAGCAGTTCTTC.

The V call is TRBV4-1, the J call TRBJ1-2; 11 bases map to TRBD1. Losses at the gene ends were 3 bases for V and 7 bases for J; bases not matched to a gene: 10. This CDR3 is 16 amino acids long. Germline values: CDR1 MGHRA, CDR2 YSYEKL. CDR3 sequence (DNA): TGCGCCAGCAGCCAGGGTGGGGACAGGGGGTCGGGTGGCTACACCTTC. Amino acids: CASSQGGDRGSGGYTF.

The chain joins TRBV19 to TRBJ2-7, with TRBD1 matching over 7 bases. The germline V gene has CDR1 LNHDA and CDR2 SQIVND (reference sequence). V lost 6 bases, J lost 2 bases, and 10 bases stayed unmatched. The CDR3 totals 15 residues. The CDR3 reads CASRGPETGTYEQYF. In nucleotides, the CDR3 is TGTGCCAGTAGGGGTCCCGAGACAGGGACCTACGAGCAGTACTTC.

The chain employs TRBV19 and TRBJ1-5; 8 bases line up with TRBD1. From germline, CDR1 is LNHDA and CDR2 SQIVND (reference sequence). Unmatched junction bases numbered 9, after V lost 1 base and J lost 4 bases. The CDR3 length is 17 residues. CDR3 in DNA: TGTGCCAGTAGTATAGCCTCGGACAGGGATTGGAATCAGCCCCAGCATTTT. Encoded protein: CASSIASDRDWNQPQHF.

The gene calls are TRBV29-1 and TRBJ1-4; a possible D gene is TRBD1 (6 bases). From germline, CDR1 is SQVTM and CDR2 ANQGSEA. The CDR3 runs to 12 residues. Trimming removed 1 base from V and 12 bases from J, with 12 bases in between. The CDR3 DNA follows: TGCAGCGTTGAAGCACAGGGCCTTGAACTGTTTTTT. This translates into CSVEAQGLELFF.

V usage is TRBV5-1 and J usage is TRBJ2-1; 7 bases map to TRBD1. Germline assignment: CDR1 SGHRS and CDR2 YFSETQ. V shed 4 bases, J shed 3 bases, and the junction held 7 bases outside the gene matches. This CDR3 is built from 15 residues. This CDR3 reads CASSTGARGYNEQFF. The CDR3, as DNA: TGCGCCAGCAGCACAGGGGCCCGAGGCTACAATGAGCAGTTCTTC. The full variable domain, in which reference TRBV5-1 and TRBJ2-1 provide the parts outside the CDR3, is KAGVTQTPRYLIKTRGQQVTLSCSPISGHRSVSWYQQTPGQGLQFLFEYFSETQRNKGNFPGRFSGRQFSNSRSEMNVSTLELGDSALYLCASSTGARGYNEQFFGPGTRLTVL.

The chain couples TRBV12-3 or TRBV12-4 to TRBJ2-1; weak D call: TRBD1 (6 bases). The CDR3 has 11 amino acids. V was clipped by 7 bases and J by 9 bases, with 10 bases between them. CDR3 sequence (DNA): TGTGCCAGCACCCAAGGGGGTGAGCAGTTCTTC. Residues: CASTQGGEQFF.